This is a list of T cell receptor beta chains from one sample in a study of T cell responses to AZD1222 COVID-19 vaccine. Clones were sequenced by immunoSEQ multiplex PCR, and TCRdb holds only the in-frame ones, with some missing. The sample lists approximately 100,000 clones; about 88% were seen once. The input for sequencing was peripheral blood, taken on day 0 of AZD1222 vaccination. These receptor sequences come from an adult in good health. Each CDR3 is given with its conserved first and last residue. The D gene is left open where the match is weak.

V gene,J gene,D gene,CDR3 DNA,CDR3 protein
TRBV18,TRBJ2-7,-,TGTGCCAGCTCACCACTTCCAGGGAAATCCGACGAGCAGTACTTC,CASSPLPGKSDEQYF
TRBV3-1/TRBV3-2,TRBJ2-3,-,TGTGCCAGCAGCCAAGAACGCGGGATAGGCACAGATACGCAGTATTTT,CASSQERGIGTDTQYF
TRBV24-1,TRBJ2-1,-,TGTGCCACCGGACGGGGTTCCTACAATGAGCAGTTCTTC,CATGRGSYNEQFF
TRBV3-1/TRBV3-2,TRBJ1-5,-,TGTGCCAGCAGCCAAGAAAATGCCAGTCCAACGTCCGATAGCAATCAGCCCCAGCATTTT,CASSQENASPTSDSNQPQHF
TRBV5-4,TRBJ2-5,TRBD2,TGTGCCAGCAGCTTGGCTCGAAGGGCTGCGGGAGGGAACGAGGGGACCCAGTACTTC,CASSLARRAAGGNEGTQYF
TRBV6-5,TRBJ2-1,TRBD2,TGTGCCAGCACTAGCGGGGATGAGCAGTTCTTC,CASTSGDEQFF
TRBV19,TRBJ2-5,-,TGTGCCAGTACCCAGGACAGCCTCCAAGAGACCCAGTACTTC,CASTQDSLQETQYF
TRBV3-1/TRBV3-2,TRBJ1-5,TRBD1,TGTGCCAGCAGCTTGGGACAGAGCAATCAGCCCCAGCATTTT,CASSLGQSNQPQHF
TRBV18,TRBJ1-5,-,TGTGCCAGCTCACCAAATCACCGTGATCAGCCCCAGCATTTT,CASSPNHRDQPQHF
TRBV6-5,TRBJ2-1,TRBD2,TGTGCCAGCAGTTACCACACTAGCGGGAGGGCCGCTGAGCAGTTCTTC,CASSYHTSGRAAEQFF